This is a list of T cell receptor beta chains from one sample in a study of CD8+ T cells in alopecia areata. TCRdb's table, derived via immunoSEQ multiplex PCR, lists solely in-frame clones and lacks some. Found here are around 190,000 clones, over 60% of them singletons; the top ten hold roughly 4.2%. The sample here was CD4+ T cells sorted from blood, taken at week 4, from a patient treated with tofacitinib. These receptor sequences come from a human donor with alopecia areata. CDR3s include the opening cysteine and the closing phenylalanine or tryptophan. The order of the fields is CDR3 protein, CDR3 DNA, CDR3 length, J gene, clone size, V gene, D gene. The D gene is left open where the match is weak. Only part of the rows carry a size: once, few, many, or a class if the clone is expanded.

CASSLTRLKNTEAFF TGTGCCAGCAGCCTTACCCGCCTGAAAAACACTGAAGCTTTCTTT 15 TRBJ1-1 . TRBV13 .
CASSWGDKNIQYF TGTGCCAGCAGCTGGGGGGACAAAAACATTCAGTACTTC 13 TRBJ2-4 few TRBV5-4 .
CASSRGGGLEAFF TGTGCCAGCAGTCGGGGTGGCGGGCTTGAAGCTTTCTTT 13 TRBJ1-1 few TRBV25-1 .
CASRRTGQGQPQHF TGTGCCAGCAGGAGGACAGGTCAGGGACAGCCCCAGCATTTT 14 TRBJ1-5 . TRBV6-1 TRBD1
CASRPYSTAGEAFF TGTGCCAGCAGACCCTACTCCACGGCTGGTGAAGCTTTCTTT 14 TRBJ1-1 . TRBV5-6 .
CAISPRQGQETQYF TGTGCCATCTCCCCCCGGCAGGGCCAAGAGACCCAGTACTTC 14 TRBJ2-5 . TRBV10-3 .
CASSGLVGGYTF TGCGCCAGCAGCGGACTAGTCGGTGGCTACACCTTC 12 TRBJ1-2 . TRBV4-3 .
CASSVGTDYGYTF TGTGCCAGCAGCGTAGGGACAGACTATGGCTACACCTTC 13 TRBJ1-2 . TRBV9 .
CAWSHEEARGELFF TGTGCCTGGAGCCACGAGGAGGCCCGGGGGGAGCTGTTTTTT 14 TRBJ2-2 few TRBV30 .
CAWMGGIQNSYEQYF TGTGCCTGGATGGGAGGGATTCAAAACTCCTACGAGCAGTACTTC 15 TRBJ2-7 many TRBV30 TRBD2
CSVVLSYEQYF TGCAGCGTTGTTCTCTCCTACGAGCAGTACTTC 11 TRBJ2-7 . TRBV29-1 .
CASSLAHSHNYGYTF TGTGCCAGCAGCTTAGCTCACAGCCATAACTATGGCTACACCTTC 15 TRBJ1-2 . TRBV7-9 .
CAWSYGDNEQFF TGTGCCTGGAGTTACGGTGACAATGAGCAGTTCTTC 12 TRBJ2-1 once TRBV30 .
CASSKVGGTGFEKLFF TGTGCCAGCAGCAAAGTTGGAGGGACAGGGTTTGAAAAACTGTTTTTT 16 TRBJ1-4 many TRBV21-1 .
CASSLWTSASTDTQYF TGTGCCAGCAGCCTATGGACTAGCGCTAGCACAGATACGCAGTATTTT 16 TRBJ2-3 few TRBV7-8 TRBD2
CAYYGGGENYGYTF TGTGCCTACTACGGAGGGGGCGAGAACTATGGCTACACCTTC 14 TRBJ1-2 . TRBV30 TRBD1
CSVGSVGRQETQYF TGCAGCGTTGGGTCCGTGGGTCGGCAAGAGACCCAGTACTTC 14 TRBJ2-5 . TRBV29-1 .
CASSQGQGSGANVLTF TGTGCCAGCAGCCAAGGACAGGGCTCTGGGGCCAACGTCCTGACTTTC 16 TRBJ2-6 . TRBV4-2 TRBD1
CASSQGAYEKLFF TGCGCCAGCAGCCAAGGTGCATATGAAAAACTGTTTTTT 13 TRBJ1-4 . TRBV4-3 .
CASSLDVRGKLFF TGTGCCAGCAGCTTGGACGTCAGGGGAAAACTGTTTTTT 13 TRBJ1-4 . TRBV5-4 .
CATSRDGGPTGELFF TGTGCCACCAGCAGAGACGGGGGCCCTACCGGGGAGCTGTTTTTT 15 TRBJ2-2 . TRBV15 .
CASSREPKGANEKLFF TGCGCCAGCAGCCGGGAGCCCAAGGGGGCGAACGAAAAACTGTTTTTT 16 TRBJ1-4 few TRBV5-1 TRBD1
CASRGVGQPQHF TGTGCCAGCAGGGGGGTGGGTCAGCCCCAGCATTTT 12 TRBJ1-5 . TRBV2 .